The 2 T cell receptor beta chains below come from one sample, sequenced in a study of a mutant IDH1 vaccine in newly diagnosed glioma. The time point: week 47, end of study. It was 300 ug of mutant IDH1 20-mer peptide that made up each vaccine dose, given with topical imiquimod. The antigens these receptors bind are not known. Only in-frame clones appear in the TCRdb table, and some are missing; sequencing was by immunoSEQ multiplex PCR. The sample consists of about 50,000 clones, around three quarters of them appearing once. Specimen: PBMCs, collected from a glioma patient whose treatment included an IDH1 peptide vaccine. The receptors stem from a man between 50 and 59 years old with glioma.

The chain couples TRBV27 to TRBJ2-5, with D unresolved. This CDR3 is built from 14 residues. In germline, CDR1 is MNHEY, CDR2 SMNVEV (reference sequence). The V end was cut by 0 bases, the J end by 1 base, with 6 bases between. CDR3 bases: TGTGCCAGCAGTTTATCTCTTAGCCAAGAGACCCAGTACTTC. Protein product: CASSLSLSQETQYF.

This chain uses TRBV30 with TRBJ1-5; D perhaps matches TRBD1 (6 bases). V was clipped by 5 bases and J by 0 bases, with 17 bases between them. The V gene's germline CDR1 is GTSNPN and CDR2 SVGIG (reference sequence). The CDR3 runs 16 residues. The CDR3 here is CAWVEEGGLSNQPQHF. The CDR3 DNA reads TGTGCCTGGGTCGAGGAAGGGGGTCTTAGCAATCAGCCCCAGCATTTT.